This T cell receptor beta chain was identified in a study of spatial heterogeneity in lung cancer. Study-wide context: TCR and UMI combinations that were unique each appeared, on average, more than ten times in raw reads.

Each CDR3 protein is one row after TCRdb ran MiXCR on the 5' RACE reads. The top ten hold approximately 26% of the sample, which has tens of thousands of distinct CDR3 sequences, about 10% seen once. Described time point: blood at routine non-recurrence follow-up after resection. Unsorted samples of tumor, nontumor lung or frozen PBMC had their whole RNA sequenced. The clonotype originates from a female donor with early-stage non-small cell lung cancer. This specimen consisted of PBMCs, obtained at follow-up.

The CDR3 nucleotides are TGTGCCAGCAGTCCCGGGACAGTTGGCTACACCTTC. Protein sequence: CASSPGTVGYTF. The rearrangement links TRBV6-2 or TRBV6-3 to TRBJ1-2, with 7 bases matching TRBD1. Germline lookup yields CDR1 MNHEY and CDR2 SVGEGT. J was trimmed by 7 bases and V by 5 bases; bases with no gene match: 4. The CDR3 loop spans 12 amino acids.